This T cell receptor (beta chain) was observed in a study of blood T cells in healthy people across ages. This clonotype came up a few times. The CDR3 is made up of 16 amino acids. V was clipped by 5 bases and J by 10 bases, with 21 bases between them. CDR1 is SGHNT and CDR2 is YENEEA in the germline V gene. A J-beta primer mix and a sample-barcoded 5' primer were used in a second PCR of about 6 to 12 cycles. MiXCR, run by TCRdb on the 5' RACE reads, gives a single entry per CDR3 protein. This table has approximately 2,000,000 distinct CDR3 sequences, approximately 39% appearing once. The sequencing sample was made of blood. The origin of this receptor is a human donor in good health. The rearrangement uses TRBV11-3 and TRBJ1-6, with TRBD1 as a possible D gene (5 bases). This chain's CDR3 is CASSPNGLWGGSPLHF. CDR3 bases: TGTGCCAGCAGCCCAAACGGTTTGTGGGGCGGGTCACCCCTCCACTTT.